A selection of T cell receptor beta chains follows, all from one sample in a study of cytomegalovirus exposure and HLA in healthy donors. The data were produced by immunoSEQ multiplex PCR, yet TCRdb's version contains in-frame clones alone and is incomplete. The repertoire includes over 150,000 clones, around 80% of them detected once, and about 3.1% sits in the top ten. The source material was PBMCs. The receptors come from a woman aged 45 to 65 in good health and CMV-seropositive. The CDR3 runs from the conserved cysteine through the conserved F or W. Each record gives: V gene, D gene, clone size, J gene, CDR3 DNA, CDR3 protein. D genes are given only for firm matches. Size is omitted from some rows. Given values are once, few, many or a class for expanded clones.

TRBV11-2,TRBD2,-,TRBJ2-1,TGTGCCAGCAGCCCCCAGCTAGCGGGAGGGAATGAGCAGTTCTTC,CASSPQLAGGNEQFF
TRBV5-1,TRBD1,-,TRBJ2-5,TGCGCCAGCAGCTACTTTCCCCATTCCGGGACAGGGCTCCAAGAGACCCAGTACTTC,CASSYFPHSGTGLQETQYF
TRBV5-8,-,-,TRBJ2-1,TGTGCCAGCCCCCCGCGACTCCTATACAATGAGCAGTTCTTC,CASPPRLLYNEQFF
TRBV7-6,-,-,TRBJ1-5,TGTGCCAGCAGCTCCCATGGAGGCCAGGGGAATCAGCCCCAGCATTTT,CASSSHGGQGNQPQHF
TRBV5-1,TRBD1,-,TRBJ1-1,TGCGCCAGCAGCACCAGCGGGACAGGGGCCACTGAAGCTTTCTTT,CASSTSGTGATEAFF
TRBV9,TRBD1,-,TRBJ1-2,TGTGCCAGCAGCGTAGCAGGGGGCTATGGCTACACCTTC,CASSVAGGYGYTF
TRBV5-1,-,-,TRBJ2-5,TGCGCCAGCAGCTTCGGACAACTCCAAGAGACCCAGTACTTC,CASSFGQLQETQYF
TRBV11-3,TRBD1,-,TRBJ1-1,TGTGCCAGCACCCAGGGGGGTGAAGCTTTCTTT,CASTQGGEAFF
TRBV7-8,-,-,TRBJ2-3,TGTGCCAGCAGCCCCGCCCGAGGTTGGAAGCGAGGGGATACGCAGTATTTT,CASSPARGWKRGDTQYF
TRBV2,-,-,TRBJ2-3,TGTGCCAGCAGTGTACTGGGGGGGCAAGATACGCAGTATTTT,CASSVLGGQDTQYF
TRBV5-1,-,-,TRBJ1-1,TGCGCCAGCAGCTTTGGAAGGGGGTCGAGCACTGAAGCTTTCTTT,CASSFGRGSSTEAFF
TRBV30,-,-,TRBJ1-2,TGTGCCTGGATTTTTTTTCCCTCTAACTATGGCTACACCTTC,CAWIFFPSNYGYTF
TRBV28,-,-,TRBJ2-7,TGTGCCAGCAGATCCAACTACGAGCAGTACTTC,CASRSNYEQYF
TRBV4-2,TRBD2,-,TRBJ2-1,TGTGCCAGCAGCCAAGATGGAGGACTAGCGGACTACAATGAGCAGTTCTTC,CASSQDGGLADYNEQFF
TRBV9,-,-,TRBJ1-1,TGTGCCAGCAGCGCCCGGACAGCCCATGAAGCTTTCTTT,CASSARTAHEAFF
TRBV4-3,-,few,TRBJ1-5,TGCGCCAGCAGCCAAGATAGCAGGGGCAATCAGCCCCAGCATTTT,CASSQDSRGNQPQHF
TRBV4-3,TRBD1,-,TRBJ2-7,TGCGCCAGCAGCCAAGACAGGACAGGGGGTCCGAACTTC,CASSQDRTGGPNF
TRBV29-1,TRBD1,-,TRBJ2-1,TGCAGCGTCTTCGGACAGGGGCTTTACAATGAGCAGTTCTTC,CSVFGQGLYNEQFF
TRBV23-1,-,-,TRBJ1-4,TGCGCCAGCAGTCACTCCCAACTCCAAAATGAAAAACTGTTTTTT,CASSHSQLQNEKLFF
TRBV7-6,TRBD2,-,TRBJ2-1,TGTGCCAGCAGCTTAGAGACTAGCGGGGGGGCGGCCTACAATGAGCAGTTCTTC,CASSLETSGGAAYNEQFF
TRBV5-1,-,-,TRBJ2-2,TGCGCCAGCAGCTTGGCGTCTAACCCCGGGGAGCTGTTTTTT,CASSLASNPGELFF
TRBV5-1,TRBD1,few,TRBJ1-5,TGCGCCAGCAGCATCGGGACAGGGGAACAGCCCCAGCATTTT,CASSIGTGEQPQHF
TRBV4-1,-,-,TRBJ2-7,TGCGCCAGCAGCCTAGAGACCGGTATGCGGAGGGGCAACGAGCAGTACTTC,CASSLETGMRRGNEQYF
TRBV2,TRBD1,once,TRBJ2-7,TGTGCCAGCAGTCAACCCACAGGGGGCGCCTACGAGCAGTACTTC,CASSQPTGGAYEQYF
TRBV10-3,-,-,TRBJ1-1,TGTGCCATCAGTGAGGGGGGGGCAAGGGCTGAAGCTTTCTTT,CAISEGGARAEAFF
TRBV18,TRBD1,-,TRBJ1-2,TGTGCCAGCTCTCCCGAGGCAGGGGGCATCTATGGCTACACCTTC,CASSPEAGGIYGYTF
TRBV28,-,once,TRBJ1-5,TGTGCCAGCAGTGCACAGGGACGACAACAGCCCCAGCATTTT,CASSAQGRQQPQHF
TRBV6-4,-,-,TRBJ2-3,TGTGCCAGCAGTGTGGGGGAGGCAACAGATACGCAGTATTTT,CASSVGEATDTQYF
TRBV4-3,-,-,TRBJ1-1,TGCGCCAGCAGCCAAGATGGAAGGGGCACTGAAGCTTTCTTT,CASSQDGRGTEAFF
TRBV5-4,TRBD2,few,TRBJ2-3,TGTGCCAGCAATTCTCAGCGGGACGCAGATACGCAGTATTTT,CASNSQRDADTQYF
TRBV4-3,-,-,TRBJ2-7,TGCGCCAGCAGCCAAGAGGTCCAGGCCTACGAGCAGTACTTC,CASSQEVQAYEQYF
TRBV29-1,-,-,TRBJ2-7,TGCAGCGTCGGGACACCATCTACGCAGCAGTACTTC,CSVGTPSTQQYF
TRBV14,-,-,TRBJ2-2,TGTGCCAGCAGCCAATCAGGGACAACGAACACCGGGGAGCTGTTTTTT,CASSQSGTTNTGELFF
TRBV18,-,-,TRBJ2-7,TGTGCCAGCTCGACGATGGAGGGATCTGGGGAGCAGTACTTC,CASSTMEGSGEQYF
TRBV7-9,TRBD1,-,TRBJ1-3,TGTGCCAGCAGCCGGACAGGGGTCCCGTCTGGCTCTGGAAACACCATATATTTT,CASSRTGVPSGSGNTIYF
TRBV6-5,-,-,TRBJ2-5,TGTGCCAGCACCAGAAAAGAGACCCAGTACTTC,CASTRKETQYF
TRBV2,-,-,TRBJ2-2,TGTGCCAGCAGTCCAGGGGATACCGGGGAGCTGTTTTTT,CASSPGDTGELFF
TRBV4-1,TRBD2,-,TRBJ2-3,TGCGCCAGCAGGCGGACTAGCGGGAGGACCCTCACAGATACGCAGTATTTT,CASRRTSGRTLTDTQYF
TRBV6-6,TRBD1,-,TRBJ2-6,TGTGCCAGCAGCTTCGAGGGGGCCGGGGCCAACGGCCTGACTTTC,CASSFEGAGANGLTF
TRBV5-4,TRBD2,-,TRBJ2-7,TGTGCCAGCAGCTTGGCTAGCGGCGCCTACGAGCAGTACTTC,CASSLASGAYEQYF
TRBV7-3,-,once,TRBJ1-1,TGTGCCAGCAGCTCACTACCGACCGCAGAGAACACTGAAGCTTTCTTT,CASSSLPTAENTEAFF
TRBV7-3,-,-,TRBJ2-7,TGTGCCAGCAGCTCCTCTGATGGACACCCTTACGAGCAGTACTTC,CASSSSDGHPYEQYF
TRBV18,TRBD1,-,TRBJ1-2,TGTGCCAGCTCACGAGGGGCGGACAGGGATGGCTACACCTTC,CASSRGADRDGYTF
TRBV7-3,TRBD2,-,TRBJ2-2,TGTGCCAGCAGCTTAGCCAGCGGGAGCACCGGGGAGCTGTTTTTT,CASSLASGSTGELFF
TRBV30,TRBD1,-,TRBJ1-4,TGTGCCTGGAGTGTACTCGGGGGACAGTTAAATAATGAAAAACTGTTTTTT,CAWSVLGGQLNNEKLFF
TRBV29-1,-,-,TRBJ2-7,TGCAGCGGGGCGGACACGGGTGGATACGAGCAGTACTTC,CSGADTGGYEQYF
TRBV27,-,-,TRBJ2-3,TGTGCCAGCAGTTCGCGAAGTCAGGTGGGCACAGATACGCAGTATTTT,CASSSRSQVGTDTQYF
TRBV7-9,-,-,TRBJ1-5,TGTGCCAGCAGCGCGGAGAGCGGGCAGAGTAGCAATCAGCCCCAGCATTTT,CASSAESGQSSNQPQHF
TRBV7-2,TRBD2,few,TRBJ2-3,TGTGCCAGCAGCACCCTCGGGGGGGCGGGCACAGATACGCAGTATTTT,CASSTLGGAGTDTQYF
TRBV30,-,once,TRBJ2-1,TGTGCCTGGAGTGTACTGAGCGAAGGTGAGCAGTTCTTC,CAWSVLSEGEQFF
TRBV11-2,TRBD2,-,TRBJ2-2,TGTGCCAGCAGCGCAACCTTTCAATTCCTAGCGGGCGGGGCCGGGGAGCTGTTTTTT,CASSATFQFLAGGAGELFF
TRBV5-1,-,-,TRBJ1-3,TGCGCCAGCAGCTTGGGTACGGTTCTTGACACCATATATTTT,CASSLGTVLDTIYF
TRBV19,TRBD1,-,TRBJ1-2,TGTGCCAGTAGTGTCACAGGGGCTCCTAACTATGGCTACACCTTC,CASSVTGAPNYGYTF
TRBV10-3,-,-,TRBJ1-2,TGTGCCATTGGACAGTCGGATGGCTACACCTTC,CAIGQSDGYTF
TRBV27,-,-,TRBJ2-1,TGTGCCAGCAGCCCGGACTGGCAGGGGTGGAATGAGCAGTTCTTC,CASSPDWQGWNEQFF